This entry lists 19 T cell receptor beta chains sequenced from one sample in a study of blood T cell repertoires in COVID-19. The protocol was immunoSEQ multiplex PCR, while the TCRdb copy is restricted to in-frame clones and leaves out a portion. Among hundreds of thousands of clones listed, about nine tenths were seen once. Sequencing was done on a sample of peripheral blood. These receptors were collected from a woman between 50 and 59 years old with COVID-19, enrolled during active disease.

The CDR3 sequence is CASSLLADNTDTQYF. The CDR3 DNA is TGTGCCAGCAGTCTTCTAGCGGATAACACAGATACGCAGTATTTT. The chain has TRBV6-5 and TRBJ2-3; 7 nucleotides align to TRBD2. V shed 5 bases and J 2 bases; nucleotides not matched to a gene: 7. Germline values: CDR1 MNHEY, CDR2 SVGAGI. The CDR3 runs 15 residues.

The gene calls are TRBV5-4 and TRBJ2-3, with 7 bases aligning to TRBD2. Germline V lookup: CDR1 SGHNT, CDR2 YYREEE (reference sequence). The CDR3 runs to 14 residues. J gave up 6 bases and V 4 bases, and 8 bases lay outside the gene matches. Here the CDR3 DNA reads TGTGCCAGCAGCCCCGAGGGACTAAGGGATACGCAGTATTTT. Encoded protein: CASSPEGLRDTQYF.

The J gene is TRBJ2-1, the V gene TRBV28; maybe TRBD2 (6 bases). This CDR3 is 15 amino acids long. V was pared by 2 bases and J by 1 base, with 9 bases between. The germline CDR1 and CDR2 sequences are MDHEN and SYDVKM. CDR3 region: CASSLGGISYNEQFF. The CDR3 DNA follows: TGTGCCAGCAGTTTAGGGGGGATTTCCTACAATGAGCAGTTCTTC.

The gene calls are TRBV10-3 and TRBJ2-2, with 12 bases identical to TRBD2. Trimming cost V 6 bases and J 3 bases; bases outside gene matches: 5. This CDR3 region has 16 residues. Germline assignment: CDR1 ENHRY and CDR2 SYGVKD. CDR3 nucleotides: TGTGCCATCAGCCCTAGCGGGAGGGCCGACACCGGGGAGCTGTTTTTT. Translation: CAISPSGRADTGELFF.

The V gene is TRBV15, the J gene TRBJ1-3; tentative D call: TRBD1 (5 bases). Germline V CDR1 and CDR2: LNHNV, YYDKDF (reference sequence). The V end was cut by 3 bases, the J end by 1 base, with 16 bases between. The CDR3 is 17 amino acids. The DNA for the CDR3 is TGTGCCACCAGCAGGCAAACAGGCCCAGCTTCTGGAAACACCATATATTTT. Protein: CATSRQTGPASGNTIYF.

The genes are TRBV5-1 and TRBJ2-3; 8 bases are shared with TRBD2. This CDR3 is built from 15 residues. V trimming: 0 bases; J trimming: 2 bases; junction bases outside the gene matches: 2. The germline V gene encodes CDR1 SGHRS and CDR2 YFSETQ. The CDR3 here is CASSLERGTTDTQYF. CDR3 bases: TGCGCCAGCAGCTTGGAGCGGGGGACCACAGATACGCAGTATTTT.

The gene calls are TRBV24-1 and TRBJ2-7, with D maybe TRBD2 (6 bases). CDR3 length: 16 residues. Trimming cost V 8 bases and J 7 bases, with 26 bases left between them. The germline gives CDR1 KGHDR, CDR2 SFDVKD. CDR3 DNA sequence: TGTGCCACCATCAATACCAGGGACTCGCCCTCGAGTGAGCAGTACTTC. Amino acids: CATINTRDSPSSEQYF.

This sequence joins TRBV6-5 and TRBJ2-5, with 9 bases matching TRBD2. J lost 5 bases, V lost 2 bases, and 9 bases had no gene match. CDR3 length: 16 amino acids. Germline V gene sequence: CDR1 MNHEY, CDR2 SVGAGI. Here the CDR3 reads CASSYEASGNWETQYF. Written as DNA, the CDR3 is TGTGCCAGCAGTTACGAGGCTAGCGGGAATTGGGAGACCCAGTACTTC.

This clone was recorded a few times. The gene calls are TRBV7-9 and TRBJ2-5; 8 nucleotides line up with TRBD2. V lost 5 bases, J lost 5 bases, and 7 bases stayed unmatched. This CDR3 comprises 14 residues. CDR1 and CDR2 from the germline V gene are SEHNR and FQNEAQ (reference sequence). This CDR3 reads CASSRSSGGETQYF. The CDR3 DNA sequence: TGTGCCAGCAGCCGTAGCTCGGGAGGGGAGACCCAGTACTTC.

This clone occurred a few times. As DNA, the CDR3 is TGTGCCAGCTCCCCCAACCCGGGACAGCGGGGCTACACCTTC. Translation: CASSPNPGQRGYTF. The chain couples TRBV18 to TRBJ1-2, with TRBD1 matching over 7 bases. After removal of 6 bases from V and 8 bases from J, the junction contained 12 bases not matched to a gene. The CDR3 has 14 residues. Per germline, CDR1 KGHSH and CDR2 LQKENI.

The chain uses TRBV6-4 and TRBJ2-1; 12 bases are a match to TRBD2. The germline V gene has CDR1 MRHNA and CDR2 SNTAGT. The CDR3 runs 14 residues. After removal of 7 bases from V and 9 bases from J, the junction contained 7 bases not matched to a gene. The CDR3 region has the DNA TGTGCCAGCAAGGCTAGCGGGAGGGCCCTTGAGCAGTTCTTC. Translated: CASKASGRALEQFF.

J is TRBJ2-3 and V is TRBV2; a possible D gene is TRBD1 (6 bases). With 5 bases removed from V and 4 bases from J, the gap between germline ends came to 16 bases. The germline gives CDR1 SNHLY, CDR2 FYNNEI. The length of the CDR3 is 15 residues. The CDR3 bases are TGTGCCAGCAGTTCTCAGGGGCGCGAATCAGATACGCAGTATTTT. Translated: CASSSQGRESDTQYF. The full variable domain, rest sourced from reference TRBV2 and TRBJ2-3, is EPEVTQTPSHQVTQMGQEVILRCVPISNHLYFYWYRQILGQKVEFLVSFYNNEISEKSEIFDDQFSVERPDGSNFTLKIRSTKLEDSAMYFCASSSQGRESDTQYFGPGTRLTVL.

This clone was detected only a few times. The chain recombines TRBV11-2 with TRBJ1-4; D possibly corresponds to TRBD1 (5 bases). CDR3 length: 17 amino acids. V gave up 1 base and J gave up 7 bases, with 19 bases separating them. Germline V gene data show CDR1 as SGHAT and CDR2 as FQNNGV. CDR3 coding DNA: TGTGCCAGCAGCTTAGTTCGGGGGTCGGTAGTTGGTGAAAAACTGTTTTTT. Residues: CASSLVRGSVVGEKLFF.

The chain couples TRBV14 to TRBJ2-7; perhaps TRBD1 as D (5 bases). Germline CDR1 SGHDN, CDR2 FVKESK. The CDR3 runs to 14 residues. V was cut by 4 bases and J by 4 bases, with 14 bases left in between. The CDR3 bases are TGTGCCAGCAGCCGAAGTCAGGGTCGTTACGAGCAGTACTTC. Protein sequence: CASSRSQGRYEQYF.

This clone was seen a single time. This chain uses TRBV6-5 with TRBJ2-7; D is possibly TRBD1 (5 bases). CDR1 and CDR2 from the germline V gene are MNHEY and SVGAGI. CDR3 length equals 13 residues. V was pared by 2 bases and J by 4 bases, with 9 bases between. The CDR3 DNA is TGTGCCAGCAGTTACAGACAGAATTACGAGCAGTACTTC. Translation gives CASSYRQNYEQYF.

The chain is built from TRBV3-1 (or the pseudogene TRBV3-2) and TRBJ2-6, with 11 bases identical to TRBD1. Trimming removed 0 bases from V and 0 bases from J; junction bases left unmatched: 4. Germline CDR1 is LGHDT and CDR2 is YNNKEL (reference sequence). This CDR3 has 19 residues. This chain's CDR3 is CASSQEGGQGVSGANVLTF. CDR3 in DNA: TGTGCCAGCAGCCAAGAAGGGGGACAGGGGGTCTCTGGGGCCAACGTCCTGACTTTC.

Many counts were recorded for this clone. The chain has TRBV25-1 and TRBJ2-1; TRBD1 agrees at 7 bases. The length of the CDR3 is 18 residues. V was clipped by 4 bases and J by 6 bases; unmatched bases: 18. The germline V gene has CDR1 MGHDK and CDR2 SYGVNS. Written as DNA, the CDR3 is TGTGCCAGCAGTGCCCGACAGGGTCCCACCGCCCACCGCAATGAGCAGTTCTTC. Protein: CASSARQGPTAHRNEQFF. Filled out from reference TRBV25-1 and TRBJ2-1, the complete variable domain reads EADIYQTPRYLVIGTGKKITLECSQTMGHDKMYWYQQDPGMELHLIHYSYGVNSTEKGDLSSESTVSRIRTEHFPLTLESARPSHTSQYLCASSARQGPTAHRNEQFFGPGTRLTVL.

This rearrangement joins TRBV6-5 to TRBJ1-1; D unclear. V was pared by 4 bases and J by 4 bases, with 13 bases between. Germline CDR1 and CDR2: MNHEY and SVGAGI. The CDR3 totals 14 residues. Here the CDR3 DNA reads TGTGCCAGCAGTTTAGGGAGGGTGGGCACTGAAGCTTTCTTT. Translation: CASSLGRVGTEAFF.

This clone was found once. This chain joins TRBV3-1 (or the pseudogene TRBV3-2) and TRBJ2-3, with 8 bases that match TRBD1. Germline V gives CDR1 LGHDT, CDR2 YNNKEL (reference sequence). CDR3 length equals 15 residues. The V and J ends lost 3 bases and 4 bases, in that order; junction bases with no gene match: 6. In DNA, the CDR3 is TGTGCCAGCAGCCACGGACAGGGCTGGGCAGATACGCAGTATTTT. Amino acid sequence: CASSHGQGWADTQYF.